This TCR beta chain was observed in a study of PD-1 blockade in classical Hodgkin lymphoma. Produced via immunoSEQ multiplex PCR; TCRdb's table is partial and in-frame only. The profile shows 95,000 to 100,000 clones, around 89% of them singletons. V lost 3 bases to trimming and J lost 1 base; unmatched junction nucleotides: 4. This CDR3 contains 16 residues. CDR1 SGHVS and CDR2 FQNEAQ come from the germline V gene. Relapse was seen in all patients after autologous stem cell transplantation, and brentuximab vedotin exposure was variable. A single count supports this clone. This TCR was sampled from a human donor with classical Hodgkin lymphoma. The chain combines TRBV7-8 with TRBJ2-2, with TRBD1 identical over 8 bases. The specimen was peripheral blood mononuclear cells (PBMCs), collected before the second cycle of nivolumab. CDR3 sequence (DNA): TGTGCCAGCAGCTTTGGACAGGGATTGAACACCGGGGAGCTGTTTTTT. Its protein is CASSFGQGLNTGELFF.